This TCR beta chain emerged from a study of T cell repertoires in ileal Crohn's disease. On the study more broadly: About half received postoperative treatment, some ten with thiopurines and roughly 20 anti-TNF.

There are 11 residues in the CDR3. The V gene lost 4 bases and the J gene lost 6 bases, with 7 bases spanning the gap. Germline CDR1 is SQVTM and CDR2 is ANQGSEA. The table came from immunoSEQ multiplex PCR; TCRdb's copy has only in-frame clones and leaves some out. In the table there are about 59,000 clones, around 90% of which are singletons. Time point here: neoterminal ileum biopsy at postoperative endoscopy, about 6 months after surgery. The clonotype was recovered from an adult with Crohn's disease. The sample comprised ileal tissue. V gene TRBV29-1 combines with J gene TRBJ2-1; no definite D call. The CDR3 spells CSVVQINEQFF. The CDR3 DNA reads TGCAGCGTTGTACAGATCAATGAGCAGTTCTTC.